This entry concerns a single TCR beta chain. What it recognizes is unknown. Method: immunoSEQ multiplex PCR; TCRdb's copy keeps in-frame clones and lacks some. The repertoire has roughly 11,000 clones, approximately 82% of them found once; the top ten carry around 3.7%. Germline-derived CDR1 and CDR2 are SGHDT and YYEEEE. V shed 4 bases and J 1 base; nucleotides not matched to a gene: 14. The CDR3 runs 17 residues. Control samples came 1 year after myeloablative marrow transplants with methotrexate plus calcineurin inhibitor. The data were taken from a study of T cells after posttransplantation cyclophosphamide. The study, taken as a whole, reports: Donor CD8+ memory clones often dominated recipient blood repertoires at later times. TRB overlap between skin or GI tissue T cells and blood was limited. Recipient CMV seropositivity and CMV reactivation strongly tracked TRB clonality.

Source: PBMCs, taken less than 400 days after allogeneic stem cell transplant with calcineurin inhibitor and methotrexate. This TCR was recovered from a male patient between 25 and 39 years old who received an allogeneic stem cell transplant from an unrelated donor, was CMV-positive, and had acute GVHD only. The graft donor may have contributed some T cells. The chain is built from TRBV5-6 and TRBJ2-7; 7 bases line up with TRBD2. The CDR3 sequence: CASSHPWTRGGSYEQYF. The DNA for the CDR3 is TGTGCCAGCAGCCATCCCTGGACCCGGGGAGGGTCCTACGAGCAGTACTTC.